This T cell receptor (beta chain) appears in the sequencing data of a study of T-cell reconstitution after alpha-beta-depleted transplantation in children (dated by TCRdb to the mid-2010s). About the investigation overall: The study quantitatively tracked T-cell immune reconstitution after TCRalphabeta/CD19-depleted allogeneic hematopoietic cell transplantation in children using TCR repertoire profiling. Beyond this particular receptor, the publication reports: In some patients, high TCRbeta diversity at day 60 was attributed to recipient T cells and intrathymic progenitors that had survived conditioning. The frequencies of hyperexpanded clones fell over the following months, and after one year, T-cell counts and TCRbeta diversity were mostly attributed to newly produced T cells. The apparently early alphabetaT-cell count recovery about two months after transplant was reportedly dependent on only several hundred rapidly expanded clones derived from non-depleted graft cells.

The treatment or condition label here, explained by the study, means: allogeneic hematopoietic cell transplantation with graft depleted of TCRalphabeta T cells and CD19 B cells. TCRalphabeta/CD19-depleted allogeneic hematopoietic cell grafts were given to the transplant recipients, all of whom were children. Library preparation was by PCR. For sequencing, an Illumina HiSeq 2500 was employed. TCR libraries were prepared with molecular barcoding, using unique molecular identifiers to normalize TCRbeta repertoire quantification. Through fastp at Q25 and MiXCR, TCRdb rebuilt clones from the public reads, retaining in-frame beta chains. Here each entry gathers all rows of one CDR3 protein and keeps the most common genes and DNA. The sample data list some 840,000 distinct CDR3 sequences, and roughly 15% of these were observed just once. The top ten constitute approximately 4.5% of the sample. Relative to germline, V is 3 bases shorter and J is 4 bases shorter, with 7 bases between their ends. The CDR3 goes from the cysteine to the phenylalanine over 12 residues. Solely the CDR3 DNA is kept, with 36 bases framed from the first base. Sequences LNHDA (CDR1) and SQIVND (CDR2) are obtained from the germline V gene (reference sequence).

In this sample, this clonotype turned up once. Its antigen is still unknown. No base qualities exist here, and no much larger clone lies one base off it. A lone read offers only weak evidence. The source was PBMCs, mostly from graft donor cells, collected 360 days after TCRalphabeta/CD19-depleted stem cell transplant. The origin of this receptor is a male patient between 5 and 17 years old who had a stem cell transplant for acute lymphoblastic leukemia, so the T cells may come from the graft donor. The sequence links TRBV19 to TRBJ2-7; a tentative D call is TRBD2 (6 bases match). DNA sequence: TGTGCCAGTAGTATGGAGGGTTACGAGCAGTACTTC. It translates as CASSMEGYEQYF.